This note documents a single T cell receptor beta chain sequence. Its specific antigen is unknown. No per-base quality is available; no much larger clone lies one base away. The library was prepared using 5' RACE. Instrument on record: Illumina HiSeq 2500. A second PCR of about 6 to 11 cycles was performed with a sample-barcoded 5' primer and a J-beta primer mix. Each TCR beta cDNA molecule received a unique molecular identifier from a template-switch 5' adaptor carrying 12 random nucleotides. Each sample yielded at least 2.5 million CDR3-containing paired-end reads. All of the RNA was converted into first-strand cDNA using the Mint cDNA synthesis kit, with a TRBC-specific oligonucleotide serving as the primer. After uracil-DNA glycosylase treatment, a first 18-cycle PCR used universal primers M1SS and BC2_uni_R on all cDNA. The study's processing was this. For normalization, 1 million high-quality reads, each with a distinct molecular identifier, were randomly selected from each sample. Reads with shared molecular identifiers were discarded instead of being binned into consensus sequences. CDR3 identification, clonotype clustering and error correction used MiTCR with a Q25 quality threshold and the strictest error-elimination algorithm. A nonparametric unseen species model with Euler transformation was used to estimate lower-bound total TCR beta diversity. TCRdb reprocessing: public reads trimmed at Q25 with fastp, clones called with MiXCR, in-frame beta chains kept. Rows matching on CDR3 protein sequence are summarized as one entry with the most common DNA and genes. Here the V and J calls rest on TCRdb's processing, not on the authors' analysis. For this sample the table gives hundreds of thousands of distinct CDR3 sequences, of which just over 55% were detected only once. Of the sample, roughly 25% is held by the ten largest clones.

Donors were 39 systemically healthy Caucasian individuals from Russia aged roughly 6 to 100 years. Each donor gave ten milliliters of peripheral blood, collected into EDTA-treated Vacutainer tubes. PBMCs were isolated by Ficoll-Paque density-gradient centrifugation, with at least 7 million obtained per sample. Trizol reagent was used to extract total RNA from PBMCs, with at least 6 micrograms per sample. For every donor, flow cytometry on a PBMC aliquot measured the percentage of naive CD45RAhigh/CD27high T cells. Taken from cysteine to phenylalanine, the CDR3 has 13 residues. CDR3 DNA only is kept here, 39 bases in frame from base 1. CDR1 and CDR2 are drawn from the germline V gene (reference sequence): DFQATT, SNEGSKA. Trimming takes 4 bases from V and 2 bases from J, and the germline ends sit 10 bases apart. This record comes from a study of blood T cells in healthy people across ages (dated by TCRdb to about 2015). As for the study more broadly: In model experiments, template switching captured about one uniquely barcoded TCR beta cDNA molecule for every two T cells. Using deep sequencing normalized with unique cDNA molecular identifiers, the study measured how TCR beta repertoire diversity changes with age. Two additional independent replicas of 1 million unique cDNA reads from the same blood draw were analyzed for two donors (one aged 18 to 30 and one aged 80 or older). The donors were divided into four age groups: young (average around 16 years), middle-aged (under 40), aged (roughly 60) and long-lived (82). To avoid experimental bias, donors of different ages were randomly spread across the sequencing lanes. The research as a whole found: Compared with the aged group, the long-lived group had more naive CD4+ T cells, fewer expanded clones and increased TCR diversity, a pattern suggesting age selection. As age increased, observed TCR beta diversity per million T cells dropped in a roughly linear way, and a significant reduction was already evident by age 40. Because the CMV infection status of the donors was unknown, age-related changes in expanded clonotypes may potentially have been confounded. Estimates of total diversity based on one million sequenced T cells were regarded as lower bounds and as underestimates. A strong correlation was found between observed TCR beta diversity and the percentage of naive T cells measured by flow cytometry. Since profiling was done on bulk unsorted PBMCs, naive and antigen-experienced compartments could not be conclusively compared.

Sequenced input: blood. The TCR sequence derives from a man between 40 and 49 years old in good health. The chain joins TRBV20-1 to TRBJ2-3; the D segment cannot be called with confidence. The nucleotide sequence is TGCAGTGCTATCCAGGATATCACAGATACGCAGTATTTT. Its translation is CSAIQDITDTQYF.